The sequence of this T cell receptor (beta chain) was determined in a study of T cell responses to AZD1222 COVID-19 vaccine. Study-level background: Pooling was applied to second doses at about 4 or about 12 weeks.

The CDR3 extends over 15 amino acids. Trimming pared 5 bases from V and 4 bases from J, leaving 17 bases between. CDR1 and CDR2 (germline): SGHAT, FQDESV (reference sequence). This clone was detected once. Its antigen is as yet unknown. This table comes from immunoSEQ multiplex PCR, and its TCRdb copy is limited to in-frame clones, with some not included. The sample holds over 45,000 clones, around 86% seen once. Overall study results and limits: Spike-specific TCR breadth and depth grew following two AZD1222 doses.

The TCR was taken from an adult in good health. The chain is built from TRBV11-1 and TRBJ1-1; D gene ambiguous. The starting material was peripheral blood, obtained on day 0 of AZD1222 vaccination. CDR3 DNA: TGTGCCAGCAGCCGGTTCCCTGGGCCGGGCACTGAAGCTTTCTTT. The encoded protein is CASSRFPGPGTEAFF.